These 7 T cell receptor beta chains were sequenced from one sample in a study of T cell clonality in common variable immunodeficiency. Repertoires were generated with immunoSEQ multiplex PCR, while TCRdb's copy carries only in-frame clones and drops some. This sample carries 50,000 or so clones and no singletons, and around 6.3% goes to the top ten. Sequenced material: peripheral blood mononuclear cells. The receptor set was obtained from a person aged 18 to 75 in good health.

This clone was seen many times. The junction does not match germline at one end; this may be a read error. The read stops 3 residues short of the end of the CDR3; the missing end is completed from the germline J gene. The rearrangement links TRBV4-2 to TRBJ1-2; TRBD1 is a possible D gene (6 bases). The germline V gene has CDR1 LGHNA and CDR2 YNFKEQ. The CDR3 length is 16 residues. CDR3 bases read: TGCGTCAGCAGCCAAGACGGGGGGCAGCCTAACTATGGC. It specifies CVSSQDGGQPNYG. The complete CDR3 reads CVSSQDGGQPNYGYTF.

The CDR3 is CAWEDISGNTIYF. The part of the CDR3 DNA that was read is TGTGCCTGGGAGGACATTTCTGGAAACACC. V usage is TRBV30 and J usage is TRBJ1-3, with D perhaps TRBD1 (5 bases). The read falls 3 residues short of the CDR3 end, and the missing part is taken from the germline J gene. The V gene's germline CDR1 is GTSNPN and CDR2 SVGIG (reference sequence). V was shortened by 5 bases and J by 1 base, with 9 bases between the two germline ends. This CDR3 contains 13 residues.

This clone was seen many times. The DNA ends 3 residues before the CDR3 does, and the rest of the CDR3 is filled in from the germline J gene. The chain joins TRBV19 to TRBJ2-3, with no clear D. The CDR3 totals 14 residues. Between the trimmed V and J ends, which lost 3 bases and 4 bases, there was a span of 11 bases. Germline V CDR1 and CDR2: LNHDA, SQIVND (reference sequence). The DNA read from the CDR3 is TGTGCCAGTAGTATTGGCAGTCTTCCAGATACG. Translating it yields CASSIGSLPDT. The whole CDR3 sequence is CASSIGSLPDTQYF.

This clone was seen ten or more times. The observed sequence ends 3 residues before the CDR3 terminus, with the missing tail filled in from the germline J gene. The chain is built from TRBV6-2 or TRBV6-3 and TRBJ2-3, with D tentatively TRBD2 (5 bases). The CDR3 is 14 residues long. V was pared by 2 bases and J by 2 bases, with 8 bases between. CDR1 MNHEY and CDR2 SVGEGT come from the germline V gene. The CDR3 sequence: CASSYTGITDTQYF. The sequenced part of the CDR3 DNA is TGTGCCAGCAGTTACACGGGGATCACAGATACG.

This clone has ten or more counts. The DNA ends 3 residues before the CDR3 does, and the rest of the CDR3 is filled in from the germline J gene. This chain connects TRBV7-8 to TRBJ2-5; tentatively, D is TRBD2 (6 bases). V shed 2 bases and J shed 5 bases, with 9 bases lying between them. The germline V gene encodes CDR1 SGHVS and CDR2 FQNEAQ. CDR3 size: 13 residues. Partial CDR3 DNA: TGTGCCAGCAGCTTAATCGGAGGGGAGACC. It encodes CASSLIGGET. The full CDR3 protein reads CASSLIGGETQYF.

This clone has a count of ten or more. The read finishes 3 residues shy of the CDR3 end, and the germline J gene is used to complete it. The J gene is TRBJ1-6, the V gene TRBV30; TRBD1 aligns across 9 bases. This CDR3 region has 15 residues. Germline lookup yields CDR1 GTSNPN and CDR2 SVGIG (reference sequence). J was trimmed by 7 bases and V by 1 base; bases with no gene match: 5. CDR3 sequence: CAWSAQGAWNSPLHF. The DNA read from the CDR3 is TGTGCCTGGAGTGCACAGGGGGCATGGAATTCACCC.

This clone has a count of ten or more. The missing CDR3 end, 3 residues past where the read stops, is filled in from the germline J gene. The chain couples TRBV19 to TRBJ2-1; 8 nucleotides agree with TRBD2. The germline V gene encodes CDR1 LNHDA and CDR2 SQIVND (reference sequence). This CDR3 region has 17 residues. Germline trimming cut 7 bases from V and 0 bases from J; bases unmatched to any gene: 11. CDR3 region: CASTRRGDLSSYNEQFF. The CDR3 bases that were read are TGTGCCAGTACCCGGCGGGGGGACTTGAGCTCCTACAATGAG.